The sequence of this T cell receptor beta chain was determined in a study of T-cell reconstitution after alpha-beta-depleted transplantation in children. Study-wide findings and caveats: TCRbeta diversity was high at day 60 in some patients (a result of surviving recipient T cells and thymic progenitors). Newly produced T cells mostly accounted for T-cell counts and diversity one year post-transplant. Several hundred graft clones that had expanded were reportedly the source of alpha-beta T cells about two months after transplant.

The library targeted TCRbeta and was prepared with unique molecular identifiers. MiXCR was run by TCRdb on the PCR reads, yielding one entry per CDR3 protein. The profile shows 500,000 to 750,000 distinct CDR3 sequences, over 20% of them singletons. Germline CDR1 DFQATT, CDR2 SNEGSKA (reference sequence). With V trimmed by 3 bases and J by 5 bases, 9 bases remained unmatched. CDR3 length: 15 amino acids. Comment on this clonotype: Its antigen remains unknown.

The receptor's source is a boy younger than two with Wiskott-Aldrich syndrome, due to receive a stem cell transplant. The sequencing here drew on PBMCs, taken before TCRalphabeta/CD19-depleted stem cell transplant. The chain is built from TRBV20-1 and TRBJ2-1, with 8 bases identical to TRBD2. This CDR3 is CSASRAGEFNNEQFF. The CDR3 coding sequence is TGCAGTGCTAGCCGAGCGGGAGAGTTCAACAATGAGCAGTTCTTC.